The 19 T cell receptor beta chains listed next were all sequenced from one sample in a study of T cells in women clearing cervical HPV infection. Sequenced by immunoSEQ multiplex PCR; TCRdb stores in-frame clones only, minus some. Its table records about 20,000 clones. The sequenced sample was blood buffy coat. These receptors were taken from a woman between 18 and 70 years old with a cervical HPV16 infection that either progressed to CIN3+ or cleared (not recorded which).

Of note for this clone: The read finishes 3 residues shy of the CDR3 end, and the germline J gene is used to complete it. The J gene is TRBJ2-3, the V gene TRBV7-2; 9 bases agree with TRBD1. This CDR3 contains 13 residues. Germline values: CDR1 SGHTA, CDR2 FQGNSA. The covered CDR3 bases are TGTGCCAGCAGCTTAGACAGGGGGCAGCCG. This translates into CASSLDRGQP. The entire CDR3 is CASSLDRGQPQYF.

As concerns this clone: The read finishes 3 residues shy of the CDR3 end, and the germline J gene is used to complete it. This sequence joins TRBV7-6 and TRBJ1-6; D not certain. Germline V gene sequence: CDR1 SGHVS, CDR2 FNYEAQ. This CDR3 contains 14 residues. The V gene lost 3 bases and the J gene lost 9 bases, with 12 bases spanning the gap. Incomplete CDR3 DNA: TGTGCCAGCAGCTTGACCAGGAGAGGTTCACCC. Residues: CASSLTRRGSP. The CDR3 as a whole reads CASSLTRRGSPLHF.

CDR3 DNA (partial): TGTGCCAGCAGCTTAGAGGGCACCTACACTGAA. It yields the protein CASSLEGTYTE. The complete CDR3 protein is CASSLEGTYTEAFF. V and J are TRBV7-6 and TRBJ1-1; no firm D call. The read finishes 3 residues shy of the CDR3 end, and the germline J gene is used to complete it. V lost 1 base and J lost 3, with 9 bases in between. Germline assignment: CDR1 SGHVS and CDR2 FNYEAQ. This CDR3 region has 14 residues.

To note about this clone: Read data end 3 residues before the CDR3 end; the end is taken from the germline J gene. V is TRBV19 and J is TRBJ2-1; 13 bases line up with TRBD2. This CDR3 has 17 residues. Germline V gene sequence: CDR1 LNHDA, CDR2 SQIVND (reference sequence). Trimming removed 3 bases from V and 4 bases from J; junction bases left unmatched: 6. CDR3 DNA (partial): TGTGCCAGTAGTATCCAAAAACTAGCGGGGGGGTACAATGAG. As protein: CASSIQKLAGGYNE. The CDR3 in full is CASSIQKLAGGYNEQFF.

To note about this clone: Read data end 3 residues before the CDR3 end; the end is taken from the germline J gene. The chain employs TRBV7-3 and TRBJ1-2; TRBD1 might be the D (6 bases). Germline V gives CDR1 SGHTA, CDR2 FQGTGA. This CDR3 region has 16 residues. The CDR3 sequence is CASSTLAGGHYNDYTF. CDR3 DNA, as far as it was read: TGTGCCAGCAGCACCTTAGCGGGGGGCCACTACAATGAC.

Points on this clone: Read coverage stops 3 residues before the CDR3 terminus; the germline J gene supplies the remainder. The chain recombines TRBV3-1 (or the pseudogene TRBV3-2) with TRBJ2-7, with D possibly matching TRBD1 (6 bases). V shed 3 bases and J shed 5 bases, with 23 bases lying between them. Per germline, CDR1 LGHDT and CDR2 YNNKEL (reference sequence). The length of the CDR3 is 17 residues. The CDR3 is CASSHPKGWQGSHEQYF. Incomplete CDR3 DNA: TGTGCCAGCAGCCACCCAAAGGGTTGGCAGGGGAGCCACGAG.

Turning to this clone: The CDR3 is cut off 3 residues early in the read; its end comes from the germline J gene. This chain joins TRBV4-2 and TRBJ2-2; weak D call: TRBD1 (5 bases). V gave up 3 bases and J gave up 7 bases, with 12 bases separating them. The germline V gene has CDR1 LGHNA and CDR2 YNFKEQ. The length of the CDR3 is 14 residues. The sequenced part of the CDR3 DNA is TGTGCCAGCAGCCAGGGGCTAGTTGTCGGGGAG. Translating it yields CASSQGLVVGE. The whole CDR3 reads CASSQGLVVGELFF.

Comment on this clone: The read falls 3 residues short of the CDR3 end, and the missing part is taken from the germline J gene. V is TRBV14 and J is TRBJ2-7; 7 bases are a match to TRBD1. V was pared by 5 bases and J by 3 bases, with 16 bases of the junction left unmatched. This CDR3 is 17 amino acids long. CDR1 is SGHDN and CDR2 is FVKESK in the germline V gene. The CDR3: CASSVTKTGPLDYEQYF. Partial CDR3 DNA: TGTGCCAGCAGCGTTACGAAGACAGGGCCTCTGGACTACGAG.

In the case of this clone: The read ends 3 residues shy of where the CDR3 ends; the end is completed using the germline J gene. This chain connects TRBV5-4 to TRBJ1-2, with D maybe TRBD1 (5 bases). Looked up from germline, CDR1 is SGHNT and CDR2 is YYREEE (reference sequence). This CDR3 spans 13 amino acids. Deletions cut 3 bases from V and 3 bases from J, with 9 bases between. The sequenced part of the CDR3 DNA is TGTGCCAGCAGCTCCAGGGAGTACTATGGC. It specifies CASSSREYYG. The complete CDR3 reads CASSSREYYGYTF. Complete variable domain (other parts from reference TRBV5-4 and TRBJ1-2): ETGVTQSPTHLIKTRGQQVTLRCSSQSGHNTVSWYQQALGQGPQFIFQYYREEENGRGNFPPRFSGLQFPNYSSELNVNALELDDSALYLCASSSREYYGYTFGSGTRLTVV.

Concerning this clone: The read is 3 residues too short to cover the CDR3 end, so that end is filled in from the germline J gene. This chain links TRBV6-2 or TRBV6-3 with TRBJ1-1; 7 positions match TRBD1. The CDR3 has 16 residues. The germline V gene has CDR1 MNHEY and CDR2 SVGEGT. V lost 0 bases and J lost 0; bases outside the gene matches: 4. The chain's CDR3 is CASSYSQGELNTEAFF. The covered CDR3 bases are TGTGCCAGCAGTTACTCCCAGGGGGAACTGAACACTGAA.

About this clone itself: With the read ending 3 residues before the CDR3 end, the germline J gene is used to fill in that end. V usage is TRBV7-9 and J usage is TRBJ2-1, with D possibly TRBD2 on 7 matching bases. CDR3 length: 12 amino acids. From germline, CDR1 is SEHNR and CDR2 FQNEAQ (reference sequence). V shed 11 bases and J shed 9 bases, with 17 bases lying between them. Here the CDR3 reads CAGEGGGFEQFF. Incomplete CDR3 DNA: TGTGCCGGGGAGGGCGGGGGCTTTGAG.

Concerning this clone: Read sequence stops 3 residues before the CDR3 end, and the germline J gene provides the missing end. The genes are TRBV20-1 and TRBJ2-2; tentatively, D is TRBD1 (6 bases). Germline CDR1 is DFQATT and CDR2 is SNEGSKA (reference sequence). The CDR3 contains 19 residues. The sequenced part of the CDR3 DNA is TGCAGTGCCCCACCCCACGTACAGGGTAGGAGGTCCTATAATTCACCG. It translates to CSAPPHVQGRRSYNSP. Given in full, the CDR3 is CSAPPHVQGRRSYNSPLFF.

This clone ranks as medium-sized (0.01 to 0.1%) in terms of frequency. The read halts 3 residues ahead of the CDR3 end, with the missing end drawn from the germline J gene. The V gene is TRBV18, the J gene TRBJ2-5; 7 bases align to TRBD1. The CDR3 loop spans 15 amino acids. With 2 bases clipped from V and 5 bases from J, the junction kept 8 bases outside the gene matches. Germline CDR1 reads KGHSH; CDR2 reads LQKENI. This CDR3 reads CASSPTGAREETQYF. CDR3 DNA, as far as it was read: TGTGCCAGCTCACCAACAGGGGCAAGGGAGGAGACC. The variable domain in full, with the rest retrieved from reference TRBV18 and TRBJ2-5, is NAGVMQNPRHLVRRRGQEARLRCSPMKGHSHVYWYRQLPEEGLKFMVYLQKENIIDESGMPKERFSAEFPKEGPSILRIQQVVRGDSAAYFCASSPTGAREETQYFGPGTRLLVL.

On this clone itself: The read ends 3 residues early relative to the CDR3; the germline J gene fills the gap. This chain connects TRBV7-9 to TRBJ1-2; D may be TRBD1 (6 bases). The CDR3 length is 13 residues. In germline, CDR1 is SEHNR, CDR2 FQNEAQ (reference sequence). The CDR3 protein is CASSLGQAYDYTF. CDR3 DNA (partial): TGTGCCAGCAGCTTAGGACAGGCCTACGAC. Drawing the rest from reference TRBV7-9 and TRBJ1-2, the complete variable domain is DTGVSQNPRHKITKRGQNVTFRCDPISEHNRLYWYRQTLGQGPEFLTYFQNEAQLEKSRLLSDRFSAERPKGSFSTLEIQRTEQGDSAMYLCASSLGQAYDYTFGSGTRLTVV.

Details on this clone: The sequence runs out 3 residues before the end of the CDR3; the remainder is reconstructed from the germline J gene. The chain employs TRBV5-4 and TRBJ2-5, with 10 bases fitting TRBD2. The CDR3 consists of 15 residues. Trimming at V came to 4 bases and at J to 5 bases, leaving 8 bases not matched to a gene. The germline V gene encodes CDR1 SGHNT and CDR2 YYREEE (reference sequence). The CDR3 DNA, read in part, is TGTGCCAGCAGCGATCAGAGCGGGGGGGCGGAGACC. The encoded protein is CASSDQSGGAET. The full CDR3 sequence reads CASSDQSGGAETQYF. Based on the CDR3 plus reference TRBV5-4 and TRBJ2-5, the full variable domain is ETGVTQSPTHLIKTRGQQVTLRCSSQSGHNTVSWYQQALGQGPQFIFQYYREEENGRGNFPPRFSGLQFPNYSSELNVNALELDDSALYLCASSDQSGGAETQYFGPGTRLLVL.

With regard to this clone: The read halts 3 residues ahead of the CDR3 end, with the missing end drawn from the germline J gene. The rearrangement joins TRBV20-1 to TRBJ1-1; the match to TRBD1 covers 7 bases. CDR3 length: 15 amino acids. Germline CDR1 is DFQATT and CDR2 is SNEGSKA (reference sequence). Germline trimming cut 3 bases from V and 6 bases from J; bases unmatched to any gene: 13. CDR3 DNA (partial): TGCAGTGCTAGTAGGGGGGACAGCCTTTCTGCTGAA. Translation gives CSASRGDSLSAE. The entire CDR3 reads CSASRGDSLSAEAFF.

Comment on this clone: The CDR3 extends 3 residues past the end of the read, so its final part is completed from the germline J gene. The V and J genes are TRBV3-1 (or the pseudogene TRBV3-2) and TRBJ2-6; TRBD2 matches at 9 bases. The CDR3 spans 16 residues. CDR1 LGHDT and CDR2 YNNKEL come from the germline V gene (reference sequence). J gave up 2 bases and V 6 bases, and 5 bases lay outside the gene matches. CDR3 protein: CASSRRGGAGANVLTF. The part of the CDR3 DNA that was read is TGTGCCAGCAGTCGGCGGGGGGGCGCTGGGGCCAACGTC.

A note on this clone: The CDR3 end falls 3 residues outside the read, so it is completed with the germline J gene. The chain couples TRBV20-1 to TRBJ2-1, with unresolved D. Trimming stripped 0 bases from V and 7 bases from J, with 7 bases between. This CDR3 comprises 12 residues. CDR1 and CDR2 from the germline V gene are DFQATT and SNEGSKA (reference sequence). This chain's CDR3 is CSARDFSNEQFF. The sequenced CDR3 bases are TGCAGTGCTAGAGATTTTTCGAATGAG.

To note about this clone: The DNA ends 3 residues before the CDR3 does, and the rest of the CDR3 is filled in from the germline J gene. The chain links TRBV2 to TRBJ2-4; maybe TRBD2 (7 bases). The CDR3 has 15 residues. The ends were cut back, 4 bases at V and 3 bases at J, with 13 bases in the middle. Germline assignment: CDR1 SNHLY and CDR2 FYNNEI. CDR3 DNA (partial): TGTGCCAGCAGTGGAGGGCGGGGGCTCAAAAACATT. This codes for CASSGGRGLKNI. The CDR3 as a whole reads CASSGGRGLKNIQYF.